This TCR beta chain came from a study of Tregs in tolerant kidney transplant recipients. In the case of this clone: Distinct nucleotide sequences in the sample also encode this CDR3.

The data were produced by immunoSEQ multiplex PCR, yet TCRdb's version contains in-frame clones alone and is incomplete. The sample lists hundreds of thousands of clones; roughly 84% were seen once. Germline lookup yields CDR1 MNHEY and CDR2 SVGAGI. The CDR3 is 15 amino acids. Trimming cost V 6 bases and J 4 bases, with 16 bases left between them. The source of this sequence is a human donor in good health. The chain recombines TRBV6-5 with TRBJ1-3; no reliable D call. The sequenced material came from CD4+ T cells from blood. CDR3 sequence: CASSLDWGVGNTIYF. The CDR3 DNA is TGTGCCAGCAGCCTAGACTGGGGAGTGGGAAACACCATATATTTT.